A single sample is the source of the 5 T cell receptor beta chains below, sequenced in a study of shared clonotypes between healthy human individuals. Sequencing was performed with immunoSEQ multiplex PCR; in TCRdb, only in-frame clones are kept and a portion is missing. Here the sample spans about 2 million clones, 95% being singletons. Source material: naive CD4+ T cells sorted from blood. The subset here: CD45RA+ positively selected. Receptors were obtained from a man aged 18 to 29 in good health.

This clone came up once. The chain joins TRBV2 to TRBJ2-3, with a weak D call TRBD2 (6 bases). CDR1 SNHLY and CDR2 FYNNEI come from the germline V gene. The CDR3 has 16 residues. The V gene lost 7 bases and the J gene lost 2 bases, with 19 bases spanning the gap. The CDR3 nucleotides read TGTGCCAGCAAAGGGGCAGGAGGCGGGATCACAGATACGCAGTATTTT. It is translated as CASKGAGGGITDTQYF.

The genes are TRBV5-1 and TRBJ2-1, with 8 bases lining up with TRBD2. The CDR3 runs to 16 residues. V lost 7 bases to trimming and J lost 1 base; unmatched junction nucleotides: 10. CDR1 SGHRS and CDR2 YFSETQ come from the germline V gene. CDR3 sequence reads: CASATSSGSSYNEQFF. Here the CDR3 DNA reads TGCGCCAGCGCCACATCAAGCGGGAGTTCCTACAATGAGCAGTTCTTC.

This clone occurred many times. The same CDR3 can be traced to other DNA sequences in this sample. CDR3 sequence reads: CAWSDRDSFREYEQYF. DNA for the CDR3: TGTGCCTGGAGTGACCGGGACTCCTTCCGAGAATACGAGCAGTACTTC. The J gene is TRBJ2-7, the V gene TRBV30; tentative D call: TRBD2 (6 bases). The CDR3 length is 16 residues. Deletions cut 1 base from V and 4 bases from J, with 20 bases between. Germline assignment: CDR1 GTSNPN and CDR2 SVGIG (reference sequence). Full variable domain (missing parts from reference TRBV30 and TRBJ2-7): SQTIHQWPATLVQPVGSPLSLECTVEGTSNPNLYWYRQAAGRGLQLLFYSVGIGQISSEVPQNLSASRPQDRQFILSSKKLLLSDSGFYLCAWSDRDSFREYEQYFGPGTRLTVT.

For the CDR3, the DNA is TGTGCCAGCAGTGACGATGGGGCGGCTTCACCCCTCCACTTT. Translated, it gives CASSDDGAASPLHF. This chain connects TRBV6-4 to TRBJ1-6; possibly TRBD1 for D (5 bases). In germline, CDR1 is MRHNA, CDR2 SNTAGT. Trimming took 2 bases from V and 9 from J, leaving 11 bases between them. This CDR3 is 14 amino acids long.

This chain joins TRBV30 and TRBJ1-3, with TRBD1 as a possible D gene (5 bases). Germline assignment: CDR1 GTSNPN and CDR2 SVGIG (reference sequence). The CDR3 length is 14 residues. Trimming took 4 bases from V and 0 from J, leaving 10 bases between them. CDR3 region: CAWKGILSGNTIYF. The CDR3 coding sequence is TGTGCCTGGAAGGGGATCCTCTCTGGAAACACCATATATTTT.